These 28 T cell receptor beta chains share one sample of origin, sequenced in a study of monozygotic twins with inflammatory bowel disease. TCRdb re-called the 5' RACE reads, yielding one record per CDR3 amino acid sequence without DNA. The sample data list approximately 390,000 distinct CDR3 sequences. The sample was blood. Receptor source: a human donor with ulcerative colitis or Crohn's disease, or a healthy co-twin of an affected twin (not recorded which).

This chain uses TRBV5-1 with TRBJ1-2. Germline V gene sequence: CDR1 SGHRS, CDR2 YFSETQ. The CDR3 runs to 13 residues. This CDR3 reads CASSDSETYGYTF. Based on the CDR3 plus reference TRBV5-1 and TRBJ1-2, the full variable domain is KAGVTQTPRYLIKTRGQQVTLSCSPISGHRSVSWYQQTPGQGLQFLFEYFSETQRNKGNFPGRFSGRQFSNSRSEMNVSTLELGDSALYLCASSDSETYGYTFGSGTRLTVV.

The chain links TRBV15 to TRBJ1-2. This CDR3 spans 12 amino acids. CDR1 and CDR2 from the germline V gene are LNHNV and YYDKDF (reference sequence). The CDR3 spells CATSRDGYGYTF.

This chain uses TRBV7-9 with TRBJ1-1; the D gene TCRdb calls, TRBD1, cannot be checked with no DNA. This CDR3 contains 13 residues. Per germline, CDR1 SEHNR and CDR2 FQNEAQ (reference sequence). CDR3 residues: CASSPVGVTEAFF.

The chain combines TRBV28 with TRBJ2-1; TCRdb indicates TRBD1, and absent DNA this call remains unverified. Germline V CDR1 and CDR2: MDHEN, SYDVKM. CDR3 length: 16 residues. The CDR3 loop reads CASSPRTIGTYNEQFF.

This chain uses TRBV9 with TRBJ2-2; lacking DNA, the TRBD1 call made by TCRdb goes unchecked. Germline lookup yields CDR1 SGDLS and CDR2 YYNGEE. There are 13 residues in the CDR3. CDR3 sequence: CASSPQGPGELFF.

The rearrangement joins TRBV1 to TRBJ2-7; TCRdb proposes TRBD2, but this gene call is untestable without DNA. TRBV1 is reported as a pseudogene. This CDR3 is 12 amino acids long. The CDR3 protein is CTSSLLAGEQYF.

V usage is TRBV19 and J usage is TRBJ1-4. The CDR3 runs 13 residues. Germline CDR1 is LNHDA and CDR2 is SQIVND (reference sequence). This chain's CDR3 is CASSILSSEKLFF.

The V gene is TRBV20-1, the J gene TRBJ2-5; absent DNA, TCRdb's TRBD1 call cannot be checked. Germline loops: CDR1 DFQATT, CDR2 SNEGSKA (reference sequence). CDR3 size: 15 residues. The CDR3 here is CSASDPDRLQETQYF.

V is TRBV11-2 and J is TRBJ1-1; checking the TCRdb D call of TRBD1 is not possible without DNA. Germline CDR1 and CDR2: SGHAT and FQNNGV. CDR3 size: 13 residues. CDR3 in amino acids: CASSGGGNTEAFF.

The chain combines TRBV14 with TRBJ2-5; TCRdb selects TRBD2, and the lack of DNA leaves this call unchecked. Germline V gene sequence: CDR1 SGHDN, CDR2 FVKESK. There are 14 residues in the CDR3. Here the CDR3 reads CASSQVRLEETQYF.

The chain uses TRBV9 and TRBJ2-7; the D call of TRBD1 rests on TCRdb alone, since no DNA is present to check it. The CDR3 covers 15 residues. The germline CDR1 and CDR2 sequences are SGDLS and YYNGEE. This CDR3 reads CASSPQGGGGYEQYF. Based on the CDR3 plus reference TRBV9 and TRBJ2-7, the full variable domain is DSGVTQTPKHLITATGQRVTLRCSPRSGDLSVYWYQQSLDQGLQFLIQYYNGEERAKGNILERFSAQQFPDLHSELNLSSLELGDSALYFCASSPQGGGGYEQYFGPGTRLTVT.

The rearrangement uses TRBV28 and TRBJ2-5; TCRdb reports TRBD1, a call that lacks DNA to check it against. The CDR3 runs 13 residues. Germline values: CDR1 MDHEN, CDR2 SYDVKM. CDR3 sequence reads: CASMGQYQETQYF.

J is TRBJ2-7 and V is TRBV11-2; with no DNA, the TCRdb D assignment of TRBD1 cannot be verified. CDR3 length: 16 residues. In germline, CDR1 is SGHAT, CDR2 FQNNGV. The CDR3: CASSLVGGTGVYEQYF.

The V gene is TRBV9, the J gene TRBJ2-1; the TCRdb call, TRBD2, lacks DNA for checking. Looked up from germline, CDR1 is SGDLS and CDR2 is YYNGEE. This CDR3 has 16 residues. CDR3 sequence reads: CASSTPGLAAINEQFF.

V is TRBV19 and J is TRBJ2-3; the D gene TCRdb calls, TRBD2, cannot be checked with no DNA. The CDR3 runs 17 residues. Germline assignment: CDR1 LNHDA and CDR2 SQIVND (reference sequence). The CDR3 protein is CASSWRTSASRADTQYF.

The V gene is TRBV20-1, the J gene TRBJ2-2; TCRdb's D gene call, TRBD1, goes unchecked for lack of DNA. CDR1 and CDR2 from the germline V gene are DFQATT and SNEGSKA (reference sequence). The CDR3 contains 15 residues. CDR3 protein: CSASRTGSGAGELFF.

J is TRBJ2-1 and V is TRBV5-1. CDR1 is SGHRS and CDR2 is YFSETQ in the germline V gene. The CDR3 extends over 15 amino acids. The CDR3 loop reads CASSLDVGSYNEQFF.

The chain carries TRBV10-2 and TRBJ2-7; TCRdb calls TRBD2, which cannot be checked without DNA. Looked up from germline, CDR1 is WSHSY and CDR2 is SAAADI. This CDR3 is 13 amino acids long. The CDR3 loop is CASGLAGTYEQYF.

This CDR3 is CASSLGATRYNEQFF. The chain carries TRBV11-2 and TRBJ2-1; TCRdb gives TRBD2 as the D gene, but with no DNA this cannot be confirmed. Looked up from germline, CDR1 is SGHAT and CDR2 is FQNNGV. The CDR3 is 15 amino acids. The full variable domain, completed using reference TRBV11-2 and TRBJ2-1, is EAGVAQSPRYKIIEKRQSVAFWCNPISGHATLYWYQQILGQGPKLLIQFQNNGVVDDSQLPKDRFSAERLKGVDSTLKIQPAKLEDSAVYLCASSLGATRYNEQFFGPGTRLTVL.

This chain uses TRBV5-1 with TRBJ1-6; TCRdb calls TRBD1, which cannot be checked without DNA. Germline values: CDR1 SGHRS, CDR2 YFSETQ. This CDR3 spans 17 amino acids. CDR3 residues: CASRPATRTGSNSPLHF. Full variable domain (missing parts from reference TRBV5-1 and TRBJ1-6): KAGVTQTPRYLIKTRGQQVTLSCSPISGHRSVSWYQQTPGQGLQFLFEYFSETQRNKGNFPGRFSGRQFSNSRSEMNVSTLELGDSALYLCASRPATRTGSNSPLHFGNGTRLTVT.

V usage is TRBV5-6 and J usage is TRBJ1-4. The CDR3 length is 15 residues. CDR1 and CDR2 (germline): SGHDT, YYEEEE. The CDR3 loop is CASSLSPGGNEKLFF.

CDR3 sequence: CASRGTSQETQYF. The chain employs TRBV6-4 and TRBJ2-5; TCRdb's assignment of TRBD2 cannot be checked, as there is no DNA. The CDR3 totals 13 residues. Germline V gene sequence: CDR1 MRHNA, CDR2 SNTAGT.

This sequence joins TRBV27 and TRBJ1-6; TCRdb designates TRBD1, a call that cannot be tested without DNA. This CDR3 is 16 amino acids long. The germline CDR1 and CDR2 sequences are MNHEY and SMNVEV (reference sequence). The CDR3 loop reads CASSLVAPFGGTPLHF.

The chain combines TRBV5-1 with TRBJ2-1. The CDR3 is 12 residues long. Germline CDR1 reads SGHRS; CDR2 reads YFSETQ. The CDR3 reads CASRLTDNEQFF.

This sequence joins TRBV6-6 and TRBJ2-7. The CDR3 loop spans 12 amino acids. The germline V gene encodes CDR1 MNHNY and CDR2 SVGAGI (reference sequence). The CDR3 sequence: CASSGLSYEQYF.

V gene TRBV29-1 combines with J gene TRBJ1-2. CDR1 is SQVTM and CDR2 is ANQGSEA in the germline V gene. The CDR3 covers 11 residues. This chain's CDR3 is CSFDTNYGYTF.

The V call is TRBV4-2, the J call TRBJ1-1. CDR3 length equals 14 residues. Germline V gene sequence: CDR1 LGHNA, CDR2 YNFKEQ. The CDR3 reads CASSQEVREAEAFF.

This chain connects TRBV24-1 to TRBJ2-7. The CDR3 consists of 14 residues. Germline assignment: CDR1 KGHDR and CDR2 SFDVKD. CDR3 sequence reads: CATSVRHGTYEQYF.